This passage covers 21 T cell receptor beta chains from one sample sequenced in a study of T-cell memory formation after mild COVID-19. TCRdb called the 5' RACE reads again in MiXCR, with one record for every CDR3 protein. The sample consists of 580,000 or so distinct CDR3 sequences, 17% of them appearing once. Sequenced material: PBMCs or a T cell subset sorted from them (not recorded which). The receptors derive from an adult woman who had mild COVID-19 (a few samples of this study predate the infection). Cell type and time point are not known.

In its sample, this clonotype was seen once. DNA of the CDR3: TGTGCCAGCTCAACTACAGGGGTGAACACTGAAGCTTTCTTT. The encoded protein is CASSTTGVNTEAFF. This chain links TRBV18 with TRBJ1-1; 7 bases line up with TRBD1. Per germline, CDR1 KGHSH and CDR2 LQKENI. CDR3 length: 14 amino acids. J lost 0 bases, V lost 5 bases, and 3 bases had no gene match. The full variable domain, completed using reference TRBV18 and TRBJ1-1, is NAGVMQNPRHLVRRRGQEARLRCSPMKGHSHVYWYRQLPEEGLKFMVYLQKENIIDESGMPKERFSAEFPKEGPSILRIQQVVRGDSAAYFCASSTTGVNTEAFFGQGTRLTVV.

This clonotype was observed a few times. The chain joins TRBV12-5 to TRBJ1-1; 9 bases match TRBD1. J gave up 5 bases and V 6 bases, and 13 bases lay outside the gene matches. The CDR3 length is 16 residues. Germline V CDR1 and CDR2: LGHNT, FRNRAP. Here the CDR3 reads CASGLTGGADKTEAFF. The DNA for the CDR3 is TGTGCTAGTGGGCTCACAGGGGGCGCGGACAAAACTGAAGCTTTCTTT.

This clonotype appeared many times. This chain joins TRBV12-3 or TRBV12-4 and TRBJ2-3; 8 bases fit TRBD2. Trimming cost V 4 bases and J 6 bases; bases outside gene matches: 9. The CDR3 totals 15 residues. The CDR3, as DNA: TGTGCCAGCAGTTACCAAGGACTAGCATCTGATACGCAGTATTTT. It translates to CASSYQGLASDTQYF.

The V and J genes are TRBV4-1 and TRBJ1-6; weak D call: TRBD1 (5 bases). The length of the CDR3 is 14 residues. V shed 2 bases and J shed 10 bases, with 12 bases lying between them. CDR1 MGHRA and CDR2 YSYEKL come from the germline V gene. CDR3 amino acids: CASSQMGTESPLHF. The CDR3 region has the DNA TGCGCCAGCAGCCAAATGGGGACGGAGTCACCCCTCCACTTT.

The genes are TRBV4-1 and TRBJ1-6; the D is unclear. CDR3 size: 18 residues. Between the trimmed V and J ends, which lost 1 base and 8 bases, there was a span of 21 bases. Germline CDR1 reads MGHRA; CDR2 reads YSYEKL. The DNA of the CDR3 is TGCGCCAGCAGCCAAGTGACGGTCGGTGTCCTCGAACATTCACCCCTCCACTTT. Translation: CASSQVTVGVLEHSPLHF.

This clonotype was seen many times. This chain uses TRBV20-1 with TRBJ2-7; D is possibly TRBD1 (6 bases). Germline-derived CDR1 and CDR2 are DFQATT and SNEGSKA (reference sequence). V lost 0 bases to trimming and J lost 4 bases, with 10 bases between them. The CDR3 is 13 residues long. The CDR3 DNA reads TGCAGTGCTAGAGATGACAGGCTATACGAGCAGTACTTC. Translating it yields CSARDDRLYEQYF.

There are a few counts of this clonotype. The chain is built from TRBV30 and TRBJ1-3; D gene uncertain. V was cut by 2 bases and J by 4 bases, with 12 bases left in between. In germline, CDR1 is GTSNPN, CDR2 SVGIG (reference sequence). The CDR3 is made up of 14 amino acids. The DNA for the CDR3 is TGTGCCTGGAGTAGGGTGGGCCGCGGAAACACCATATATTTT. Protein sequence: CAWSRVGRGNTIYF.

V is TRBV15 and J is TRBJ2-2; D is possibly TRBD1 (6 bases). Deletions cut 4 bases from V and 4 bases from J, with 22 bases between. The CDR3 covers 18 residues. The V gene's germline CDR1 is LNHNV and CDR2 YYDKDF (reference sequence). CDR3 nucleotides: TGTGCCACCAGCACAGATTGGCTCCGGACAGAGACCACCGGGGAGCTGTTTTTT. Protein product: CATSTDWLRTETTGELFF.

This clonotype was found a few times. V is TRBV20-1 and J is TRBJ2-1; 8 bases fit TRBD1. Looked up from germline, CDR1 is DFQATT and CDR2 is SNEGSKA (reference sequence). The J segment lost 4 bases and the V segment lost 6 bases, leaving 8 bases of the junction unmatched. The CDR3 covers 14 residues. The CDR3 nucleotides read TGCAGTGCCCCGGACAGGGATAGATACAATGAGCAGTTCTTC. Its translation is CSAPDRDRYNEQFF.

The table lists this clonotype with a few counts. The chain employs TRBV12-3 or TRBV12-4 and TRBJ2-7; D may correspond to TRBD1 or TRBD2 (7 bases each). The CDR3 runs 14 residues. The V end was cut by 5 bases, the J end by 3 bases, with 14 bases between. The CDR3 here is CASSMTGRDYEQYF. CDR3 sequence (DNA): TGTGCCAGCAGTATGACAGGGAGGGACTACGAGCAGTACTTC.

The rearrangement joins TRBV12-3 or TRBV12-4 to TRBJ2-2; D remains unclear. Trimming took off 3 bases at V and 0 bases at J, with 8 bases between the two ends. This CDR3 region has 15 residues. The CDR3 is CASSFNSPNTGELFF. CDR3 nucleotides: TGTGCCAGCAGTTTTAACAGCCCGAACACCGGGGAGCTGTTTTTT.

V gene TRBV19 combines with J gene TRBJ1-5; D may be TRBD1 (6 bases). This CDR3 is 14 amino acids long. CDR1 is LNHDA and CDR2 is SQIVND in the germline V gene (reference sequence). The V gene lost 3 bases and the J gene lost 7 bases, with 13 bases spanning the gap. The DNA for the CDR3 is TGTGCCAGTAGTATTTGGGGGGCGCGACAGCCCCAGCATTTT. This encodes CASSIWGARQPQHF.

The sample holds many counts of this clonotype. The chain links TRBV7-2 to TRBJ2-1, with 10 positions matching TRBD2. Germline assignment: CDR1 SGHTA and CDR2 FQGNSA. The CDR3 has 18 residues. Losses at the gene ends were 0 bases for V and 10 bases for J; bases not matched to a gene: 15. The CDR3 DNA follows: TGTGCCAGCAGCTTAGCGGGGTTAGTTGGGACTAGCGTGTCCGAGCAGTTCTTC. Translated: CASSLAGLVGTSVSEQFF.

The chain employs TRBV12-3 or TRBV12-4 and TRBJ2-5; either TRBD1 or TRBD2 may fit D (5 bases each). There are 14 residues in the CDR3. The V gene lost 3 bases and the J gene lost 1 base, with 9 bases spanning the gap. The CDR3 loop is CASSFHGAQETQYF. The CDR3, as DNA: TGTGCCAGCAGTTTCCACGGGGCCCAAGAGACCCAGTACTTC.

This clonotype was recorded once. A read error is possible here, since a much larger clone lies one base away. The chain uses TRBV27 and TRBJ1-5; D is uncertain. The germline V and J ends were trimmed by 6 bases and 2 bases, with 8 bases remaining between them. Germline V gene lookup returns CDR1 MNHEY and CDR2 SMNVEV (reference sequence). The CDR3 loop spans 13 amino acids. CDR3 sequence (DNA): TGTGCCAGCAGGTCGGAGTGCAATCAGCCCCAGCATTTT. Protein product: CASRSECNQPQHF.

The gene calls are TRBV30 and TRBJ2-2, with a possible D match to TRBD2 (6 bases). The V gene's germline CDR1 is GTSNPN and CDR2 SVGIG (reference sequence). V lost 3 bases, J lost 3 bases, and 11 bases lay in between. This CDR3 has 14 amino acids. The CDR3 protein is CAWRWGLHTGELFF. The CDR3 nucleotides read TGTGCCTGGAGGTGGGGACTTCACACCGGGGAGCTGTTTTTT.

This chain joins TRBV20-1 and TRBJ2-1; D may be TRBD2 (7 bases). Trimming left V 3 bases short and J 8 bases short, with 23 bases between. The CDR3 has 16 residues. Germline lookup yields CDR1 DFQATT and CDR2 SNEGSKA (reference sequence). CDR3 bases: TGCAGTGCTAGGGGGGCCAGCGGGAAACGTGGGGATGAGCAGTTCTTC. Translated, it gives CSARGASGKRGDEQFF.

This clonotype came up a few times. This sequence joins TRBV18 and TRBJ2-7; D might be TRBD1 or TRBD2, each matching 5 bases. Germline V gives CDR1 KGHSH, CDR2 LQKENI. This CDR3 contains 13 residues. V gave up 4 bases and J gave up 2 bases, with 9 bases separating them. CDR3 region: CASSRDPTYEQYF. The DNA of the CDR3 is TGTGCCAGCTCACGGGACCCAACCTACGAGCAGTACTTC.

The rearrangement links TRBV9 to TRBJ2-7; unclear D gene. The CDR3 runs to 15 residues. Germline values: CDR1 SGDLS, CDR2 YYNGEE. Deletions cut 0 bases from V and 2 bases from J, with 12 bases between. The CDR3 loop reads CASSVVPDGPYEQYF. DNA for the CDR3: TGTGCCAGCAGCGTAGTGCCCGACGGGCCCTACGAGCAGTACTTC.

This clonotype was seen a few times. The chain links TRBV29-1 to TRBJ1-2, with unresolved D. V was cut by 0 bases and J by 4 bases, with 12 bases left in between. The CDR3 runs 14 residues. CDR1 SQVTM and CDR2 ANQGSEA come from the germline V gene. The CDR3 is CSVEDRSRSYGYTF. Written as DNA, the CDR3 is TGCAGCGTTGAAGATAGGTCTAGAAGCTATGGCTACACCTTC.

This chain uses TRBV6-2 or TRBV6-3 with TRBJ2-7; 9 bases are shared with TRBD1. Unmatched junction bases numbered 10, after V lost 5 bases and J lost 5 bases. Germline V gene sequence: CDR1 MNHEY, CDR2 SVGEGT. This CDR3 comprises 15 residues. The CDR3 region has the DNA TGTGCCAGCAGTCAACCAGGGACAGGGAGAAACGAGCAGTACTTC. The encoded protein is CASSQPGTGRNEQYF.